The source of this T cell receptor beta chain is a study of cytomegalovirus exposure and HLA in healthy donors. For the study at large: Researchers found that about 82% of around 400 genotyped donors fell within the Caucasian-associated ancestry cluster.

With regard to this clone: Its antigen is unknown.

Vbeta (60) and Jbeta (13) primers were used in the PCR. Clones were read by immunoSEQ multiplex PCR, and TCRdb kept only the in-frame ones, dropping some. The profile shows some 120,000 clones, roughly 70% of them singletons. The V end lost 5 bases, the J end lost 7 bases, and 12 bases lay between the germline ends. The CDR3 sequence is 13 residues long. The germline gives CDR1 SGHTA, CDR2 FQGNSA. General observations from the study: A later analysis linked some 17,000 TCR beta sequences to HLA alleles at 0.05 false discovery rate. A later analysis reportedly found fewer N-insertions in an Asian-associated ancestry cluster than the approximately 700-donor mean. With later analysis, a missense DCLRE1C variant became linked to TCR beta V- and J-gene trimming.

V usage is TRBV7-2 and J usage is TRBJ2-1; a possible D gene is TRBD2 (5 bases). The specimen was PBMCs. This receptor was identified in a man aged 35-49 years in good health and CMV-seropositive. In DNA, the CDR3 is TGTGCCAGCAGCCTGACTCGCGGGAATGAGCAGTTCTTC. Translated: CASSLTRGNEQFF.